The 29 T cell receptor beta chains below all came from one sample that was sequenced in a study of blood T cell repertoires in COVID-19. Measured with immunoSEQ multiplex PCR; TCRdb has only the in-frame clones, and not every one. The sample carries about 64,000 clones, around 80% recorded once. Sequencing was done on a sample of peripheral blood. The receptors here all came from a man between 60 and 70 years old with COVID-19, enrolled during active disease.

The J gene is TRBJ1-5, the V gene TRBV20-1; D call uncertain. Germline V gene sequence: CDR1 DFQATT, CDR2 SNEGSKA (reference sequence). Trimming took off 6 bases at V and 4 bases at J, with 7 bases between the two ends. The CDR3 totals 11 residues. CDR3 nucleotide sequence: TGCAGTGCAAAGGAGAATCAGCCCCAGCATTTT. It translates to CSAKENQPQHF.

The rearrangement joins TRBV7-2 to TRBJ1-1; 7 nucleotides match TRBD1. CDR3 length: 13 amino acids. After removal of 4 bases from V and 5 bases from J, the junction contained 4 bases not matched to a gene. CDR1 and CDR2 from the germline V gene are SGHTA and FQGNSA. CDR3 DNA sequence: TGTGCCAGCAGCTACCTACAGGGGACTGAAGCTTTCTTT. It codes for CASSYLQGTEAFF.

The chain carries TRBV19 and TRBJ1-2; a possible D gene is TRBD1 (6 bases). This CDR3 spans 13 amino acids. CDR1 LNHDA and CDR2 SQIVND come from the germline V gene (reference sequence). Trimming removed 3 bases at V and 7 bases at J, with 12 bases between. CDR3 DNA: TGTGCCAGTAGTATCCAGGGGTACAGTGGCTACACCTTC. Its protein product is CASSIQGYSGYTF.

The chain carries TRBV6-1 and TRBJ2-7; D is unresolved. The germline V gene encodes CDR1 MNHNS and CDR2 SASEGT. CDR3 length equals 13 residues. With 3 bases removed from V and 6 bases from J, the gap between germline ends came to 12 bases. For the CDR3, the DNA is TGTGCCAGCAGTGAGTGGGCCCTCGGCGAGCAGTACTTC. The encoded protein is CASSEWALGEQYF.

The rearrangement joins TRBV24-1 to TRBJ2-2, with 8 bases lining up with TRBD1. This CDR3 region has 16 residues. Germline assignment: CDR1 KGHDR and CDR2 SFDVKD. The V segment lost 3 bases and the J segment 7 bases; nucleotides outside the gene matches: 9. The CDR3 coding sequence is TGTGCCACCAGTGATGTTTCAGGGGGCCGGGTCGGGGAGCTGTTTTTT. Amino acids: CATSDVSGGRVGELFF.

The V and J genes are TRBV6-5 and TRBJ2-1; 10 bases fit TRBD2. The CDR3 is made up of 15 amino acids. Germline V gene sequence: CDR1 MNHEY, CDR2 SVGAGI. With V trimmed by 5 bases and J by 8 bases, 9 bases remained unmatched. CDR3 protein: CASSPPPSGSHEQFF. The CDR3 DNA reads TGTGCCAGCAGTCCCCCCCCTAGCGGGAGCCATGAGCAGTTCTTC.

V gene TRBV5-1 combines with J gene TRBJ2-3, with D possibly TRBD1 on 5 matching bases. The CDR3 has 15 amino acids. V lost 2 bases and J lost 6, with 16 bases in between. The germline CDR1 and CDR2 sequences are SGHRS and YFSETQ. The CDR3 spells CASSLGVGPMDTQYF. Here the CDR3 DNA reads TGCGCCAGCAGCTTAGGGGTCGGGCCAATGGATACGCAGTATTTT.

This chain uses TRBV6-6 with TRBJ1-2; unclear D gene. Trimming left V 0 bases short and J 4 bases short, with 9 bases between. The CDR3 has 14 amino acids. CDR1 and CDR2 (germline): MNHNY, SVGAGI (reference sequence). In nucleotides, the CDR3 is TGTGCCAGCAGTTACTCGGGAGTGAGCTATGGCTACACCTTC. Its protein product is CASSYSGVSYGYTF.

This clone has a handful of counts. V gene TRBV10-3 combines with J gene TRBJ1-3; D is perhaps TRBD1 (6 bases). Germline V lookup: CDR1 ENHRY, CDR2 SYGVKD. CDR3 length equals 11 residues. Trimming left V 10 bases short and J 7 bases short, with 11 bases between. This chain's CDR3 is CASSGVNTIYF. The CDR3 DNA reads TGTGCCAGTTCAGGGGTGAACACCATATATTTT.

V usage is TRBV29-1 and J usage is TRBJ2-1, with 10 nucleotides matching TRBD2. The V gene end was trimmed by 8 bases and the J gene end by 5 bases; junction bases not matched to a gene: 9. The CDR3 spans 14 residues. Per germline, CDR1 SQVTM and CDR2 ANQGSEA. CDR3 amino acids: CSPWVAGGDNEQFF. The CDR3, as DNA: TGCAGCCCTTGGGTAGCGGGGGGAGACAATGAGCAGTTCTTC.

V usage is TRBV13 and J usage is TRBJ2-1; 8 nucleotides align to TRBD2. The germline CDR1 and CDR2 sequences are PRHDT and FYEKMQ (reference sequence). The V segment lost 3 bases and the J segment 5 bases; nucleotides outside the gene matches: 6. The CDR3 sequence is 15 residues long. CDR3 in amino acids: CASSLQGLGHNEQFF. The CDR3 bases are TGTGCCAGCAGCTTGCAGGGACTAGGTCACAATGAGCAGTTCTTC.

In its sample, this clone was seen many times. The genes are TRBV5-1 and TRBJ2-3, with D possibly being TRBD1 (6 bases). The CDR3 totals 14 residues. V was pared by 4 bases and J by 5 bases, with 14 bases between. CDR1 and CDR2 from the germline V gene are SGHRS and YFSETQ. The CDR3 region is CASSTQGLEDTQYF. CDR3 nucleotides: TGCGCCAGCAGCACTCAGGGGTTAGAAGATACGCAGTATTTT. Full variable domain (outside the CDR3, taken from reference TRBV5-1 and TRBJ2-3): KAGVTQTPRYLIKTRGQQVTLSCSPISGHRSVSWYQQTPGQGLQFLFEYFSETQRNKGNFPGRFSGRQFSNSRSEMNVSTLELGDSALYLCASSTQGLEDTQYFGPGTRLTVL.

The chain uses TRBV7-2 and TRBJ2-1; 10 positions agree with TRBD2. In germline, CDR1 is SGHTA, CDR2 FQGNSA. With V trimmed by 5 bases and J by 8 bases, 9 bases remained unmatched. This CDR3 region has 15 residues. The CDR3 sequence: CASSRKGAGGHEQFF. Written as DNA, the CDR3 is TGTGCCAGCAGCCGTAAGGGAGCGGGGGGGCATGAGCAGTTCTTC. The full variable domain, its missing parts supplied by reference TRBV7-2 and TRBJ2-1, is GAGVSQSPSNKVTEKGKDVELRCDPISGHTALYWYRQSLGQGLEFLIYFQGNSAPDKSGLPSDRFSAERTGGSVSTLTIQRTQQEDSAVYLCASSRKGAGGHEQFFGPGTRLTVL.

The J gene is TRBJ2-5, the V gene TRBV5-1; 9 bases align to TRBD2. Unmatched junction bases numbered 10, after V lost 4 bases and J lost 0 bases. CDR3 size: 17 residues. Germline values: CDR1 SGHRS, CDR2 YFSETQ. The CDR3 DNA follows: TGCGCCAGCAGCCACGGCCGGGGCGGGGGGGACCAAGAGACCCAGTACTTC. Translating gives CASSHGRGGGDQETQYF.

The chain joins TRBV27 to TRBJ1-2, with a weak D call TRBD1 (6 bases). The CDR3 is 15 amino acids. V gave up 5 bases and J gave up 3 bases, with 16 bases separating them. Per the germline V gene, CDR1 is MNHEY and CDR2 is SMNVEV (reference sequence). The CDR3 DNA sequence: TGTGCCAGCAGTCCAATAACAGGGTCCCACTATGGCTACACCTTC. Encoded protein: CASSPITGSHYGYTF.

The chain couples TRBV3-1 (or the pseudogene TRBV3-2) to TRBJ2-1, with TRBD2 identical over 7 bases. The CDR3 length is 16 residues. The germline V gene encodes CDR1 LGHDT and CDR2 YNNKEL (reference sequence). V trimming: 4 bases; J trimming: 0 bases; junction bases outside the gene matches: 6. The CDR3 here is CASSPPGTTSYNEQFF. The CDR3 DNA sequence: TGTGCCAGCAGCCCACCCGGGACTACCTCCTACAATGAGCAGTTCTTC.

This clone was found once. The rearrangement links TRBV9 to TRBJ2-5; the D is unclear. Trimming took 4 bases from V and 5 from J, leaving 12 bases between them. Germline assignment: CDR1 SGDLS and CDR2 YYNGEE. CDR3 length: 13 residues. The CDR3, as DNA: TGTGCCAGCAGCCGAGGTAGCTGGGAGACCCAGTACTTC. Protein product: CASSRGSWETQYF.

This chain connects TRBV9 to TRBJ1-1, with D possibly being TRBD1 (5 bases). The CDR3 is made up of 12 amino acids. Trimming took 4 bases from V and 6 from J, leaving 10 bases between them. Germline V gene sequence: CDR1 SGDLS, CDR2 YYNGEE. The CDR3 DNA follows: TGTGCCAGCAGCCCGGGGGGGGCTGAAGCTTTCTTT. This codes for CASSPGGAEAFF.

This clone was found a few times. This chain links TRBV29-1 with TRBJ2-5, with D perhaps TRBD2 (6 bases). The CDR3 runs to 13 residues. Trimming removed 1 base from V and 4 bases from J, with 10 bases in between. Germline CDR1 reads SQVTM; CDR2 reads ANQGSEA. The CDR3 is CSVEGGRRETQYF. The CDR3 nucleotides read TGCAGCGTTGAAGGGGGGAGGAGAGAGACCCAGTACTTC.

This clone occurred a few times. The chain combines TRBV9 with TRBJ2-2; 7 nucleotides line up with TRBD1. This CDR3 has 16 amino acids. J lost 1 base, V lost 2 bases, and 5 bases had no gene match. The germline V gene has CDR1 SGDLS and CDR2 YYNGEE. Written as DNA, the CDR3 is TGTGCCAGCAGCGTCCAAGGGACAGTGAACACCGGGGAGCTGTTTTTT. Encoded protein: CASSVQGTVNTGELFF.

In DNA, the CDR3 is TGTGCCAGCAGGACCGGGATTTCTGGAAACACCATATATTTT. Translating it yields CASRTGISGNTIYF. V and J are TRBV11-2 and TRBJ1-3, with unresolved D. V was cut by 6 bases and J by 1 base, with 10 bases left in between. The CDR3 spans 14 residues. Germline V gene data show CDR1 as SGHAT and CDR2 as FQNNGV.

Comment on this clone: Other nucleotide sequences from this sample produce the same CDR3. The CDR3 loop reads CASSSLAGGLTDTQYF. CDR3 DNA: TGTGCCAGCAGCTCCCTAGCGGGGGGTCTCACAGATACGCAGTATTTT. This chain joins TRBV11-2 and TRBJ2-3; 11 bases are a match to TRBD2. Germline CDR1 reads SGHAT; CDR2 reads FQNNGV. V was pared by 4 bases and J by 2 bases, with 5 bases of the junction left unmatched. CDR3 size: 16 residues.

This chain connects TRBV20-1 to TRBJ2-7; 7 nucleotides line up with TRBD2. CDR1 is DFQATT, CDR2 SNEGSKA, per germline (reference sequence). Trimming removed 3 bases from V and 6 bases from J; junction bases left unmatched: 11. The CDR3 covers 14 residues. This CDR3 is CSASRSSGVSEQYF. Written as DNA, the CDR3 is TGCAGTGCTAGTCGATCCAGCGGGGTCAGCGAGCAGTACTTC.

Regarding this clone: Other DNA sequences within the sample encode an identical CDR3. This rearrangement joins TRBV5-1 to TRBJ2-3; TRBD1 matches at 7 bases. Looked up from germline, CDR1 is SGHRS and CDR2 is YFSETQ. The J segment lost 5 bases and the V segment lost 0 bases, leaving 3 bases of the junction unmatched. The CDR3 is made up of 14 amino acids. CDR3 bases: TGCGCCAGCAGCTTGGGACAGGGAATAGATACGCAGTATTTT. The encoded protein is CASSLGQGIDTQYF. The full variable domain, rest sourced from reference TRBV5-1 and TRBJ2-3, is KAGVTQTPRYLIKTRGQQVTLSCSPISGHRSVSWYQQTPGQGLQFLFEYFSETQRNKGNFPGRFSGRQFSNSRSEMNVSTLELGDSALYLCASSLGQGIDTQYFGPGTRLTVL.

The rearrangement uses TRBV5-4 and TRBJ2-3; 10 nucleotides line up with TRBD2. The V gene's germline CDR1 is SGHNT and CDR2 YYREEE (reference sequence). The CDR3 runs to 15 residues. V lost 1 base, J lost 5 bases, and 4 bases stayed unmatched. CDR3 bases: TGTGCCAGCAGCTTGAGAAGCGGGGGGGTAGATACGCAGTATTTT. Translated, it gives CASSLRSGGVDTQYF.

As concerns this clone: A read error may account for a junction end that differs from germline. The chain has TRBV3-1 (or the pseudogene TRBV3-2) and TRBJ2-5; D call uncertain. CDR1 LGHDT and CDR2 YNNKEL come from the germline V gene (reference sequence). There are 15 residues in the CDR3. The DNA for the CDR3 is TGTGCCAGCAGTCAAGAAATGAGGCCTCAAGAGACCCAGTACTTC. Residues: CASSQEMRPQETQYF.

V gene TRBV7-9 combines with J gene TRBJ2-5; D is perhaps TRBD2 (5 bases). The V gene's germline CDR1 is SEHNR and CDR2 FQNEAQ (reference sequence). There are 16 residues in the CDR3. Trimming left V 3 bases short and J 1 base short, with 15 bases between. The CDR3 loop reads CASSFSFPAVQETQYF. The CDR3 coding sequence is TGTGCCAGCAGCTTTTCCTTTCCAGCGGTCCAAGAGACCCAGTACTTC.

This chain links TRBV6-5 with TRBJ1-4, with D possibly being TRBD1 (6 bases). The V end was cut by 7 bases, the J end by 2 bases, with 14 bases between. The CDR3 extends over 15 amino acids. The germline gives CDR1 MNHEY, CDR2 SVGAGI. The CDR3 reads CASKDQGQTNEKLFF. CDR3 DNA sequence: TGTGCCAGCAAGGATCAAGGACAGACTAATGAAAAACTGTTTTTT.

The chain combines TRBV9 with TRBJ1-1; 8 bases align to TRBD1. Trimming at V came to 3 bases and at J to 4 bases, leaving 5 bases not matched to a gene. There are 14 residues in the CDR3. Germline V gene sequence: CDR1 SGDLS, CDR2 YYNGEE. CDR3 loop: CASSATTGATEAFF. CDR3 DNA sequence: TGTGCCAGCAGCGCCACGACAGGGGCCACTGAAGCTTTCTTT.